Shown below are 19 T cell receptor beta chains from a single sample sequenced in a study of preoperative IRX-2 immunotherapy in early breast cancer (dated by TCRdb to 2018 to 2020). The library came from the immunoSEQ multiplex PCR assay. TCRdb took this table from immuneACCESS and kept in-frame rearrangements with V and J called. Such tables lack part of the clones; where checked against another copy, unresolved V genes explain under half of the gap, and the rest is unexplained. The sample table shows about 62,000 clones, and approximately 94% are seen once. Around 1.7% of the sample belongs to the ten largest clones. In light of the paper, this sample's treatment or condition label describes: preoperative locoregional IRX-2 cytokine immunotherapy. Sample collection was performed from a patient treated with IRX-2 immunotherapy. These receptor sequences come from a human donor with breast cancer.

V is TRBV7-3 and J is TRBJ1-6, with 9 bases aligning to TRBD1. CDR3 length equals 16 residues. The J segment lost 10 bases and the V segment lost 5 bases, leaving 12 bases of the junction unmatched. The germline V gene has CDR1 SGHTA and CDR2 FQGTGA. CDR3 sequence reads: CASSRTGQGGGSPLHF. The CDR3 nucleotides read TGTGCCAGCAGCCGAACGGGACAGGGCGGGGGGTCACCCCTCCACTTT.

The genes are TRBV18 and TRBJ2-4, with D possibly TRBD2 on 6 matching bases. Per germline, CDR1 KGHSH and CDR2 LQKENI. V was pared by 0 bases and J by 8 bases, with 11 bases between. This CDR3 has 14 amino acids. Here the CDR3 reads CASSPPSREDIQYF. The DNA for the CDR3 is TGTGCCAGCTCACCACCCTCCAGGGAGGACATTCAGTACTTC.

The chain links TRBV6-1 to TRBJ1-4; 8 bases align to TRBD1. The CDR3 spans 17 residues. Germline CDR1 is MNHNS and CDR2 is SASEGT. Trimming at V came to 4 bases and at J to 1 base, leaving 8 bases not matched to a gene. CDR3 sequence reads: CASSVGAGGVTNEKLFF. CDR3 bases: TGTGCCAGCAGTGTGGGGGCAGGGGGCGTAACTAATGAAAAACTGTTTTTT.

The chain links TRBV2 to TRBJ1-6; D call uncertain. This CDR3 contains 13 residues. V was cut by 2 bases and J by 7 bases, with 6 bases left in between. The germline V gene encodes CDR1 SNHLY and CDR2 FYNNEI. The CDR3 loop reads CASSEYVNSPLHF. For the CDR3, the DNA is TGTGCCAGCAGTGAATACGTGAATTCACCCCTCCACTTT.

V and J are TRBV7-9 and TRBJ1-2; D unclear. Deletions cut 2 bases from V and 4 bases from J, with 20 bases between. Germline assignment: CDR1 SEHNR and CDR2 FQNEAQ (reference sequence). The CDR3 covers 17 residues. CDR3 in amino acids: CASSLRPPFSRIYGYTF. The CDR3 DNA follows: TGTGCCAGCAGCTTAAGGCCTCCATTTTCCCGGATCTATGGCTACACCTTC.

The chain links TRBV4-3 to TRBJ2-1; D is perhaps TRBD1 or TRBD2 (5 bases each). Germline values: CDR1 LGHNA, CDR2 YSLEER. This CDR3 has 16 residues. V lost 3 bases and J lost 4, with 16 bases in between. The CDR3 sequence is CASSHLPTRGYNEQFF. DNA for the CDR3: TGCGCCAGCAGCCACCTACCCACGAGGGGTTACAATGAGCAGTTCTTC.

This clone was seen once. The DNA for the CDR3 is TGTGCCAGCTCACCACCCGGGACCCAGTACTTC. It specifies CASSPPGTQYF. The chain employs TRBV18 and TRBJ2-5; no definite D call. This CDR3 spans 11 amino acids. Deletions cut 0 bases from V and 7 bases from J, with 3 bases between. From germline, CDR1 is KGHSH and CDR2 LQKENI.

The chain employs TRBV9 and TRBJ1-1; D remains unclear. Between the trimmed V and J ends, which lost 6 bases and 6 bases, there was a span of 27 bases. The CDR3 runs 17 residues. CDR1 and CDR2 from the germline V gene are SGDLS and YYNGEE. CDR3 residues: CASTSLGWQDVVAEAFF. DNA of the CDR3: TGTGCCAGCACCTCCTTAGGGTGGCAGGATGTAGTGGCTGAAGCTTTCTTT.

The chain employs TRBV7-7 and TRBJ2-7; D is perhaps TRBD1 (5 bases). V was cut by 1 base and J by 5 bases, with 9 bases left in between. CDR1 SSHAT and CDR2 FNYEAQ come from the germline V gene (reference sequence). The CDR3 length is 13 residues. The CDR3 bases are TGTGCCAGCAGCTTAGAGGTAGGGGACGAGCAGTACTTC. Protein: CASSLEVGDEQYF.

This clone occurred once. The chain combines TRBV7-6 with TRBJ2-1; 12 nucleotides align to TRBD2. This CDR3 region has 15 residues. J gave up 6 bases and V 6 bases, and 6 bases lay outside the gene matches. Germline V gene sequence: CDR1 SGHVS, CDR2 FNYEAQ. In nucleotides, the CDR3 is TGTGCCAGCAGTGCTAGCGGGGGGGCCCTCAATGAGCAGTTCTTC. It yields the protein CASSASGGALNEQFF. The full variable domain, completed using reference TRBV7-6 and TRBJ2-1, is GAGVSQSPRYKVTKRGQDVALRCDPISGHVSLYWYRQALGQGPEFLTYFNYEAQQDKSGLPNDRFSAERPEGSISTLTIQRTEQRDSAMYRCASSASGGALNEQFFGPGTRLTVL.

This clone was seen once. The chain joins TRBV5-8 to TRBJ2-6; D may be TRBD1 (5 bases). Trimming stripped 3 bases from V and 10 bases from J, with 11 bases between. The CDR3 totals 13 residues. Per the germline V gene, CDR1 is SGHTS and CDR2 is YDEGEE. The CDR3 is CASSSGHTNVLTF. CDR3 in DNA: TGTGCCAGCAGCTCTGGACACACTAACGTCCTGACTTTC.

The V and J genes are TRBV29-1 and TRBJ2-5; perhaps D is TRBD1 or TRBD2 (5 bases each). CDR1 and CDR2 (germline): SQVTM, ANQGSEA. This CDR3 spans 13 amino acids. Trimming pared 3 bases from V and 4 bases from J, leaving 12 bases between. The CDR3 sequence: CSVDPGRLETQYF. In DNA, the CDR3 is TGCAGCGTTGACCCGGGACGGCTAGAGACCCAGTACTTC.

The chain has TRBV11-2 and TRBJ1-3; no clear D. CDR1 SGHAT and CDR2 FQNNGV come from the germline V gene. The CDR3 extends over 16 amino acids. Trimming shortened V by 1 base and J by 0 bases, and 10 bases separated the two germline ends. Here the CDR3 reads CASSLGNGYSGNTIYF. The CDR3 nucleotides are TGTGCCAGCAGCTTAGGTAACGGATACTCTGGAAACACCATATATTTT.

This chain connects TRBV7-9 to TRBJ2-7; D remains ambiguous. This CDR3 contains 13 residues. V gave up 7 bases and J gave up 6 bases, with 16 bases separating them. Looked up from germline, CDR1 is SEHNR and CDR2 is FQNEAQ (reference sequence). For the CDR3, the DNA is TGTGCCAGCATTGCAAGCTCCTTCAGCGAGCAGTACTTC. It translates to CASIASSFSEQYF.

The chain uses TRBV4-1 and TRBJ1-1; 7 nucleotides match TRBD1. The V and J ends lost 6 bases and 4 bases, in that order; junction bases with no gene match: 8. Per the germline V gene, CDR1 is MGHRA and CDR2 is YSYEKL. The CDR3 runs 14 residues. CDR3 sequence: CASRKRTGLTEAFF. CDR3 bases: TGCGCCAGCAGAAAACGGACAGGCCTCACTGAAGCTTTCTTT.

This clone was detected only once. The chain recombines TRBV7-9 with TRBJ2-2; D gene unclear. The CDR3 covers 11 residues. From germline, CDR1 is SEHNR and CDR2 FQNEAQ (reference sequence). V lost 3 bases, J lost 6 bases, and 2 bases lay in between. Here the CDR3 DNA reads TGTGCCAGCAGCTTCGCCGGGGAGCTGTTTTTT. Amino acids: CASSFAGELFF. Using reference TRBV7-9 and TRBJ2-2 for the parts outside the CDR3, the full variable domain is DTGVSQNPRHKITKRGQNVTFRCDPISEHNRLYWYRQTLGQGPEFLTYFQNEAQLEKSRLLSDRFSAERPKGSFSTLEIQRTEQGDSAMYLCASSFAGELFFGEGSRLTVL.

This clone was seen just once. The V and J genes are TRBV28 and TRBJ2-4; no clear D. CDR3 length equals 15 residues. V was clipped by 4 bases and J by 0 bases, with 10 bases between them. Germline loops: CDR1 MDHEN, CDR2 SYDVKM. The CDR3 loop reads CASSSRTLAKNIQYF. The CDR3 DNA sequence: TGTGCCAGCAGTTCGCGGACCTTAGCCAAAAACATTCAGTACTTC.

The CDR3 here is CASSSKETQYF. In DNA, the CDR3 is TGTGCCAGCAGTTCAAAAGAGACCCAGTACTTC. The J gene is TRBJ2-5, the V gene TRBV28; no reliable D call. Germline V gene lookup returns CDR1 MDHEN and CDR2 SYDVKM. Trimming took off 4 bases at V and 3 bases at J, with 3 bases between the two ends. CDR3 length: 11 residues.

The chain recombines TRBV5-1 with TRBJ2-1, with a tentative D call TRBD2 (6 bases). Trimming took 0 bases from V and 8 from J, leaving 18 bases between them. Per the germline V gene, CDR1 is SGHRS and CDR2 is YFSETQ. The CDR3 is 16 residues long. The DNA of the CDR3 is TGCGCCAGCAGCTTGGATGGGCGGGGAGCGACATATGAGCAGTTCTTC. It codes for CASSLDGRGATYEQFF.